The 28 T cell receptor beta chains given below trace back to one sample, sequenced in a study of human T cells and chemical hapten exposure. Time point given: pre-sensitization, week 0. Treatment given: therapeutic diphenylcyclopropenone sensitization with weekly scalp DPC. Via MiXCR, TCRdb re-called the RACE reads, giving one row per CDR3 protein. This table holds around 62,000 distinct CDR3 sequences, 6.5% to 8.5% found once. The sample in question was whole blood, obtained in connection with sensitization to the hapten diphenylcyclopropenone (DPC). The receptors stem from a woman in her twenties or thirties with alopecia areata. Some clones in this sample may be carry-over from other donors' samples.

In its sample, this clonotype was seen many times. This chain connects TRBV29-1 to TRBJ2-3; D unresolved. The V gene's germline CDR1 is SQVTM and CDR2 ANQGSEA. The CDR3 spans 12 residues. V gave up 1 base and J gave up 1 base, with 3 bases separating them. Written as DNA, the CDR3 is TGCAGCGTTGAAGTTGGCACAGATACGCAGTATTTT. It translates to CSVEVGTDTQYF.

The chain has TRBV11-2 and TRBJ2-3; tentatively, D is TRBD1 (6 bases). From germline, CDR1 is SGHAT and CDR2 FQNNGV. The CDR3 loop spans 14 amino acids. V dropped 5 bases and J dropped 4 bases, with 13 bases sitting between them. The CDR3 region is CASSHPGAADTQYF. The CDR3 nucleotides read TGTGCCAGCAGCCACCCAGGGGCTGCAGATACGCAGTATTTT.

This clonotype was found a few times. V is TRBV19 and J is TRBJ1-5; D might be TRBD1 (5 bases). This CDR3 contains 12 residues. Trimming took off 6 bases at V and 6 bases at J, with 9 bases between the two ends. Germline values: CDR1 LNHDA, CDR2 SQIVND (reference sequence). As DNA, the CDR3 is TGTGCCAGTAGCACAGGATTTCAGCCCCAGCATTTT. Its protein product is CASSTGFQPQHF.

Ten or more counts support this clonotype. V usage is TRBV12-3 or TRBV12-4 and J usage is TRBJ2-3, with D maybe TRBD2 (6 bases). The CDR3 has 12 amino acids. Trimming cost V 3 bases and J 8 bases, with 9 bases left between them. CDR3 coding DNA: TGTGCCAGCAGTTTTGTGCGGGGTACGCAGTATTTT. This encodes CASSFVRGTQYF.

J is TRBJ1-5 and V is TRBV29-1; D ambiguous. The germline V gene has CDR1 SQVTM and CDR2 ANQGSEA. Trimming left V 4 bases short and J 4 bases short, with 11 bases between. This CDR3 region has 13 residues. CDR3 sequence reads: CSVARGENQPQHF. CDR3 DNA sequence: TGCAGCGTTGCCCGGGGAGAAAATCAGCCCCAGCATTTT. Filled out from reference TRBV29-1 and TRBJ1-5, the complete variable domain reads SAVISQKPSRDICQRGTSLTIQCQVDSQVTMMFWYRQQPGQSLTLIATANQGSEATYESGFVIDKFPISRPNLTFSTLTVSNMSPEDSSIYLCSVARGENQPQHFGDGTRLSIL.

This clonotype was detected ten times or more. The chain couples TRBV20-1 to TRBJ2-2; D may be TRBD2 (7 bases). The V gene's germline CDR1 is DFQATT and CDR2 SNEGSKA (reference sequence). The CDR3 has 16 residues. V lost 0 bases to trimming and J lost 4 bases, with 15 bases between them. The CDR3 DNA follows: TGCAGTGCTAGAGATTTCCGAAGGGGGGGCACCGGGGAGCTGTTTTTT. This codes for CSARDFRRGGTGELFF.

The V call is TRBV7-3, the J call TRBJ2-6; D possibly matches TRBD1 or TRBD2 (5 bases each). The CDR3 totals 15 residues. Trimming took off 1 base at V and 12 bases at J, with 16 bases between the two ends. CDR1 is SGHTA, CDR2 FQGTGA, per germline. The CDR3 here is CASSLNGGKLAVLTF. CDR3 nucleotides: TGTGCCAGCAGCTTAAATGGGGGAAAACTTGCCGTCCTGACTTTC. Together with reference TRBV7-3 and TRBJ2-6, the CDR3 gives the full variable domain: GAGVSQTPSNKVTEKGKYVELRCDPISGHTALYWYRQSLGQGPEFLIYFQGTGAADDSGLPNDRFFAVRPEGSVSTLKIQRTERGDSAVYLCASSLNGGKLAVLTFGAGSRLTVL.

This clonotype was seen at least ten times. The chain uses TRBV12-3 or TRBV12-4 and TRBJ1-5; 7 nucleotides line up with TRBD1. V gave up 6 bases and J gave up 9 bases; unmatched junction bases: 11. The CDR3 contains 14 residues. Written as DNA, the CDR3 is TGTGCCAGCAGAACCGGACAGGATGGAACGCCCCAGCATTTT. This sequence encodes CASRTGQDGTPQHF.

This clonotype was counted many times. This sequence joins TRBV12-3 or TRBV12-4 and TRBJ2-7; no definite D call. V lost 7 bases to trimming and J lost 3 bases, with 19 bases between them. The CDR3 has 15 amino acids. CDR3: CASTPRNGLGYEQYF. The CDR3 bases are TGTGCCAGCACCCCCAGGAACGGTTTGGGCTACGAGCAGTACTTC.

This clonotype has ten or more counts. Written as DNA, the CDR3 is TGTGCCAGCAGCCCAAATTGGGGGGGCACTGAAGCTTTCTTT. This codes for CASSPNWGGTEAFF. The chain has TRBV3-1 and TRBJ1-1; tentative D call: TRBD1 (5 bases). Trimming shortened V by 4 bases and J by 4 bases, and 13 bases separated the two germline ends. This CDR3 contains 14 residues. Germline V gene lookup returns CDR1 LGHDT and CDR2 YNNKEL (reference sequence).

This clonotype has a count of ten or more. The chain is built from TRBV12-3 or TRBV12-4 and TRBJ1-1; 7 nucleotides align to TRBD1. Trimming cost V 3 bases and J 1 base; bases outside gene matches: 5. The CDR3 spans 15 residues. CDR3 residues: CASSFVQGKNTEAFF. DNA of the CDR3: TGTGCCAGCAGTTTTGTACAGGGGAAGAACACTGAAGCTTTCTTT.

This clonotype was picked up many times. The J gene is TRBJ1-2, the V gene TRBV2; 7 bases agree with TRBD1. The CDR3 has 18 amino acids. Germline CDR1 is SNHLY and CDR2 is FYNNEI. V dropped 8 bases and J dropped 8; count of bases not matched to a gene: 26. Here the CDR3 reads CASPPRGTAPNWVSGYTF. In DNA, the CDR3 is TGTGCCAGCCCACCGAGGGGGACAGCCCCGAATTGGGTATCGGGCTACACCTTC.

This clonotype was picked up many times. This chain joins TRBV6-5 and TRBJ1-1; 12 bases agree with TRBD1. Germline V gene lookup returns CDR1 MNHEY and CDR2 SVGAGI. The ends lost 10 bases at V and 6 bases at J; junction bases unmatched: 9. CDR3 length: 14 amino acids. For the CDR3, the DNA is TGTGCCACCCTGATGGGGACAGGGGGCTCTGAAGCTTTCTTT. Translated: CATLMGTGGSEAFF.

The rearrangement joins TRBV2 to TRBJ2-1; possibly TRBD2 for D (5 bases). This CDR3 spans 15 amino acids. Germline assignment: CDR1 SNHLY and CDR2 FYNNEI. The V gene lost 7 bases and the J gene lost 0 bases, with 13 bases spanning the gap. CDR3 residues: CASIPGVSSYNEQFF. As DNA, the CDR3 is TGTGCCAGCATTCCCGGGGTTAGCTCCTACAATGAGCAGTTCTTC.

The chain uses TRBV5-4 and TRBJ2-7, with D hard to call. There are 15 residues in the CDR3. The germline V gene has CDR1 SGHNT and CDR2 YYREEE (reference sequence). Between the trimmed V and J ends, which lost 0 bases and 2 bases, there was a span of 12 bases. The CDR3 spells CASSLDLDQPYEQYF. For the CDR3, the DNA is TGTGCCAGCAGCTTGGATTTGGACCAGCCCTACGAGCAGTACTTC.

The V call is TRBV19, the J call TRBJ2-7; D is perhaps TRBD1 (5 bases). Germline V CDR1 and CDR2: LNHDA, SQIVND (reference sequence). This CDR3 comprises 16 residues. Trimming removed 3 bases from V and 2 bases from J, with 17 bases in between. CDR3 protein: CASSMGLSYPTYEQYF. The CDR3 DNA follows: TGTGCCAGTAGTATGGGGCTGTCTTACCCAACCTACGAGCAGTACTTC.

This clonotype has ten or more counts. The chain employs TRBV5-1 and TRBJ1-3; no reliable D call. The germline V gene has CDR1 SGHRS and CDR2 YFSETQ. Trimming took off 2 bases at V and 0 bases at J, with 15 bases between the two ends. CDR3 length: 17 residues. The CDR3: CASSFVSGGTSGNTIYF. The CDR3 coding sequence is TGCGCCAGCAGCTTCGTTAGCGGCGGTACCTCTGGAAACACCATATATTTT.

This clonotype was observed many times. The J gene is TRBJ2-2, the V gene TRBV7-7; 7 nucleotides line up with TRBD1. CDR3 size: 17 residues. V dropped 5 bases and J dropped 0; count of bases not matched to a gene: 9. Germline V CDR1 and CDR2: SSHAT, FNYEAQ (reference sequence). Here the CDR3 reads CASSATATGSNTGELFF. DNA for the CDR3: TGTGCCAGCAGCGCAACTGCGACAGGGTCGAACACCGGGGAGCTGTTTTTT.

This clonotype was recorded at least ten times. The junction departs from germline at one end; a sequencing error may be responsible. V and J are TRBV7-7 and TRBJ2-3, with D possibly TRBD2 on 7 matching bases. The CDR3 consists of 16 residues. Germline V gene sequence: CDR1 SSHAT, CDR2 FNYEAQ (reference sequence). The CDR3 loop is CASSLGAGAFTDTQYF. The CDR3 nucleotides read TGTGCTAGCAGCTTGGGGGCGGGGGCCTTCACAGATACGCAGTATTTT.

V gene TRBV7-8 combines with J gene TRBJ2-7; D is unclear. The germline V gene has CDR1 SGHVS and CDR2 FQNEAQ. The CDR3 consists of 14 residues. With 0 bases removed from V and 5 bases from J, the gap between germline ends came to 11 bases. CDR3 nucleotides: TGTGCCAGCAGCTTAGCTCCTCCCGTGGACGAGCAGTACTTC. It yields the protein CASSLAPPVDEQYF.

This clonotype was counted between two and nine times. The chain has TRBV19 and TRBJ2-2; tentatively, D is TRBD1 or TRBD2 (6 bases each). This CDR3 spans 16 amino acids. CDR1 and CDR2 (germline): LNHDA, SQIVND (reference sequence). The V and J ends lost 4 bases and 0 bases respectively, with 12 bases between them. Here the CDR3 DNA reads TGTGCCAGTAGTAATGGGGGGCAACCGAACACCGGGGAGCTGTTTTTT. Protein: CASSNGGQPNTGELFF.

This clonotype was observed a handful of times. The gene calls are TRBV29-1 and TRBJ2-4; 7 nucleotides match TRBD1. The ends lost 0 bases at V and 2 bases at J; junction bases unmatched: 13. CDR3 length equals 18 residues. CDR1 and CDR2 from the germline V gene are SQVTM and ANQGSEA. The CDR3 region is CSVEDLVLDRESKNIQYF. In DNA form, the CDR3 reads TGCAGCGTTGAAGATTTGGTTCTTGACAGGGAGTCCAAAAACATTCAGTACTTC.

This clonotype was counted many times. J is TRBJ2-1 and V is TRBV12-3 or TRBV12-4; D possibly matches TRBD1 or TRBD2 (5 bases each). The CDR3 length is 16 residues. Between the trimmed V and J ends, which lost 3 bases and 10 bases, there was a span of 22 bases. CDR3 coding DNA: TGTGCCAGCAGTTTCCCCCCCGGGACCTCAAGGGCCGAGCAGTTCTTC. This encodes CASSFPPGTSRAEQFF.

This clonotype was observed many times. V gene TRBV6-1 combines with J gene TRBJ1-1; a possible D gene is TRBD1 (5 bases). The CDR3 loop spans 15 amino acids. The germline V gene has CDR1 MNHNS and CDR2 SASEGT. V lost 3 bases, J lost 1 base, and 12 bases lay in between. The CDR3 DNA reads TGTGCCAGCAGTGAGCAGGGAGGGGCGAACACTGAAGCTTTCTTT. Residues: CASSEQGGANTEAFF.

In this sample, this clonotype turned up many times. The rearrangement uses TRBV10-3 and TRBJ2-1; D is perhaps TRBD1 (5 bases). Germline V lookup: CDR1 ENHRY, CDR2 SYGVKD. The CDR3 has 14 residues. V gave up 3 bases and J gave up 7 bases, with 13 bases separating them. CDR3 amino acids: CAISDSRGANEQFF. CDR3 bases: TGTGCCATCAGTGACTCCCGTGGGGCGAATGAGCAGTTCTTC.

A single count supports this clonotype. Possible read error: a much larger clone is one base away. The final CDR3 position lacks the conserved phenylalanine or tryptophan, pointing to a likely read error. The rearrangement links TRBV4-1 to TRBJ1-6; 7 nucleotides match TRBD1. Losses at the gene ends were 0 bases for V and 4 bases for J; bases not matched to a gene: 12. Germline assignment: CDR1 MGHRA and CDR2 YSYEKL. This CDR3 region has 19 residues. In DNA, the CDR3 is TGCGCCAGCAGCCAAGATGAGACAGGGTACGACCTTTATAATTCACCCCTCCACCTT. Protein: CASSQDETGYDLYNSPLHL.

In its sample, this clonotype was seen many times. The V gene is TRBV12-3 or TRBV12-4, the J gene TRBJ2-7; D is uncertain. Trimming took off 5 bases at V and 4 bases at J, with 15 bases between the two ends. The length of the CDR3 is 14 residues. The CDR3 spells CASSISGPGYEQYF. CDR3 nucleotide sequence: TGTGCCAGCAGTATTTCGGGCCCCGGGTACGAGCAGTACTTC.

J is TRBJ2-2 and V is TRBV12-3 or TRBV12-4, with D perhaps matching TRBD2 (6 bases). Trimming took 10 bases from V and 2 from J, leaving 14 bases between them. This CDR3 region has 14 residues. The CDR3 sequence is CAITPGTNTGELFF. The CDR3 DNA is TGTGCCATCACACCTGGGACTAACACCGGGGAGCTGTTTTTT.